This record covers a single T cell receptor (beta chain). This clone was found a few times. What this receptor recognizes is not known. Per-nucleotide qualities are absent, and no much larger clonotype sits a single base away. Survey-level sequencing on the immunoSEQ platform was used to profile the TCR beta chain repertoires. Turning to the authors' computational methods: Repertoire diversity was quantified by the inverse Simpson index, and CDR3 amino acid length spectratypes and V-J pairing frequencies were compared. Clonotypes specific to SARS-CoV-2, CMV, influenza A and EBV were annotated by matching TCR beta CDR3 sequences against VDJdb. TCRdb limited this immuneACCESS table to in-frame rearrangements with V and J called. A share of clones is missing; checked studies link under half to unresolved V genes, and the rest is unexplained. Clonal size and the V and J genes are those of that table, whereas D and trimming came from the DNA. The sample yields some 48,000 clones; over 85% were counted once. Around 10% of the sample comes from the top ten.

The data were obtained in a study (dated by TCRdb to the early 2020s). At the junction V is shortened by 4 bases and J by 5 bases; bases outside the gene matches: 5. The CDR3 starts with the cysteine, ends with the phenylalanine, and has 15 residues. Of the read, only the CDR3 DNA is kept; its 45 bases are in frame from base 1. CDR1 and CDR2 (SNHLY, FYNNEI) derive from the germline V gene. Overall study outcomes, separate from this receptor: According to the authors, more investigation is needed, including longitudinal sampling and evaluation of a control group.

PBMCs were isolated from peripheral blood, and genomic DNA from unsorted PBMCs was used for TCR beta sequencing. The chain links TRBV2 with TRBJ2-5; TRBD1 aligns with 12 central bases. This TCR came from a man aged 35 to 55 with rheumatoid arthritis. What was sequenced was PBMCs. The CDR3 sequence is CASSGGTGGPETQYF. The DNA reads TGTGCCAGCAGTGGCGGGACAGGGGGCCCGGAGACCCAGTACTTC. Reference TRBV2 and TRBJ2-5 genes cover what lies past the CDR3, so the full variable domain is EPEVTQTPSHQVTQMGQEVILRCVPISNHLYFYWYRQILGQKVEFLVSFYNNEISEKSEIFDDQFSVERPDGSNFTLKIRSTKLEDSAMYFCASSGGTGGPETQYFGPGTRLLVL.